This T cell receptor beta chain was retrieved from a study of OX40 agonist ivuxolimab in advanced cancers. Background for the entire study: Ivuxolimab, which targeted the costimulatory receptor OX40 (CD134), was an agonistic, fully human IgG2 monoclonal antibody. Intravenous ivuxolimab was administered to patients every 2 weeks at six dose levels: 0.01, 0.1, 0.3, 1.5, 3 and 10 mg/kg. Among the roughly 52 dose-escalation patients, some 19 had hepatocellular carcinoma, approximately 15 melanoma, 9 renal cell carcinoma and 9 head and neck cancer. A male proportion of 75% to 85% and a mean age of 60 years, ranging from roughly 23 to 85, were recorded for the dose-escalation cohort. Patients were allowed to have had prior anti-PD-1, anti-PD-L1 or anti-CTLA-4 therapy, and more than 35% of the dose-escalation patients had been treated with checkpoint inhibitors. Partial responses were achieved by three dose-escalation patients, of whom one had hepatocellular carcinoma and two had cutaneous melanoma. The purpose of peripheral TCRbeta sequencing was to test whether ivuxolimab changed TCR sequence diversity and led to clonal T-cell expansion. The paper describes the monotherapy dose-escalation part (N of about 52 patients) of the phase I trial of ivuxolimab. The research as a whole found: Partial responders in the 0.1-3.0 mg/kg groups had among the lowest normalized peripheral clonal expansion, especially among CD8+ T cells. The antigen specificity of the peripheral T cells that underwent clonal expansion was not determined. Clonal expansion of both CD4+ and CD8+ blood T cells was observed from baseline to week 6 at doses 0.1 to 3.0 mg/kg. Low levels of normalized T-cell clonal expansion were also seen in some patients who did not respond. After ivuxolimab, CD8+ T cells had more expanded clones than CD4+ T cells on average.

Notes on this clone: Its antigen target is currently unknown. No quality values exist for individual bases; no much larger clone is one base distant.

Genomic DNA was extracted from sorted cells for sequencing of the TCRbeta CDR3 region. TCRbeta CDR3 regions were sequenced using the immunoSEQ Assay. Here the immuneACCESS table is served through TCRdb, limited to in-frame sequences with V and J called. Missing clones are a known gap in these copies; in checked studies unresolved V genes cover under half, and the rest lacks a known reason. Within this sample are more than 45,000 clones, with about four fifths of them counted one time only. 1.2% of the sample belongs to the ten largest clones. Patients with a history of autoimmune disease or receiving systemic immunosuppression were excluded from the trial. In every dose cohort, peripheral blood was drawn for TCR sequencing at baseline, cycle 4 day 1, and cycle 7 day 1. Samples came from an open-label, multicenter, first-in-human phase I dose-escalation trial of ivuxolimab. Adults with locally advanced or metastatic melanoma, renal cell carcinoma, hepatocellular carcinoma or head and neck squamous cell carcinoma were enrolled in the trial. Before TCR sequencing, CD4+ T cells and CD8+ T cells were sorted from peripheral blood as separate populations.

CDR1 and CDR2 were assigned from the germline V gene (reference sequence) as LNHDA and SQIVND. Trimming costs V 10 bases and J 4 bases, and their ends lie 19 bases apart. Measured from the cysteine to the phenylalanine, the CDR3 is 14 residues long. Only the CDR3 region is kept as DNA, spanning 42 bases read in frame from base 1. This receptor was obtained from an adult with an advanced solid tumor such as melanoma, head and neck, liver or kidney cancer. The sequences come from CD4+ or CD8+ T cells sorted from blood, collected in a trial of the OX40 agonist ivuxolimab. This chain is built from TRBV19 and TRBJ1-2; TRBD1 is a weak D gene call, 5 bases matching. This receptor has the CDR3 CATRDGALVYGYTF. The nucleotide sequence is given as TGTGCCACACGCGACGGGGCTCTCGTCTATGGCTACACCTTC.